The 29 T cell receptor beta chains reported below all come from one sample, sequenced in a study of blood T cell repertoires in COVID-19. Data came from immunoSEQ multiplex PCR; TCRdb stores just in-frame clones and leaves some out. The sample carries around 300,000 clones, approximately 91% recorded once. Sequencing was carried out using PBMCs or T cells enriched from blood (not recorded which). Every receptor here comes from a woman in her thirties or forties who had recovered from COVID-19.

The rearrangement joins TRBV27 to TRBJ2-7, with 8 bases identical to TRBD2. Germline CDR1 reads MNHEY; CDR2 reads SMNVEV (reference sequence). V trimming: 2 bases; J trimming: 6 bases; junction bases outside the gene matches: 6. This CDR3 has 14 amino acids. DNA of the CDR3: TGTGCCAGCAGTTTAAGCGGGAGTGAGTCCGAGCAGTACTTC. Its protein product is CASSLSGSESEQYF.

The chain couples TRBV5-1 to TRBJ1-5; unclear D gene. The CDR3 extends over 11 amino acids. Germline CDR1 is SGHRS and CDR2 is YFSETQ. V was clipped by 4 bases and J by 9 bases, with 8 bases between them. CDR3 loop: CASSQNGPQHF. The CDR3 nucleotides are TGCGCCAGCAGCCAGAATGGGCCCCAGCATTTT.

The CDR3 region has the DNA TGCGCCAGCAGCTTGGCAGGGGGAGAGGCCTACAATGAGCAGTTCTTC. Amino acids: CASSLAGGEAYNEQFF. This rearrangement joins TRBV5-1 to TRBJ2-1, with 7 bases fitting TRBD1. The germline gives CDR1 SGHRS, CDR2 YFSETQ. The V and J ends lost 0 bases and 2 bases, in that order; junction bases with no gene match: 5. The CDR3 contains 16 residues.

V is TRBV4-2 and J is TRBJ2-7; the match to TRBD2 covers 7 bases. This CDR3 has 15 amino acids. V shed 1 base, J shed 3 bases, and the junction held 6 bases outside the gene matches. Germline assignment: CDR1 LGHNA and CDR2 YNFKEQ. CDR3 in DNA: TGTGCCAGCAGCCAAGGGTCTAGCGGATACTACGAGCAGTACTTC. Translating it yields CASSQGSSGYYEQYF.

The CDR3: CASSELTGVNTGELFF. CDR3 bases: TGTGCCAGCAGTGAGCTTACAGGGGTGAACACCGGGGAGCTGTTTTTT. The chain employs TRBV25-1 and TRBJ2-2; 7 positions agree with TRBD1. The junction had 5 bases not matched to a gene; V was cut back by 3 bases and J by 1 base. The CDR3 runs 16 residues. In germline, CDR1 is MGHDK, CDR2 SYGVNS.

This chain uses TRBV4-1 with TRBJ2-3; 7 bases line up with TRBD2. Unmatched junction bases numbered 4, after V lost 1 base and J lost 0 bases. The CDR3 runs 16 residues. Germline CDR1 and CDR2: MGHRA and YSYEKL. This CDR3 reads CASSQGWGGSTDTQYF. The CDR3 DNA sequence: TGCGCCAGCAGCCAAGGGTGGGGGGGAAGCACAGATACGCAGTATTTT.

This chain uses TRBV5-6 with TRBJ1-2; D uncertain. This CDR3 comprises 15 residues. Trimming cost V 3 bases and J 8 bases, with 20 bases left between them. Germline-derived CDR1 and CDR2 are SGHDT and YYEEEE. CDR3 amino acids: CASSSLRGRGYGYTF. The CDR3 DNA reads as TGTGCCAGCAGCTCCCTGAGAGGCAGAGGGTACGGCTACACCTTC.

The chain recombines TRBV13 with TRBJ2-5; TRBD2 matches at 9 bases. Germline V gene lookup returns CDR1 PRHDT and CDR2 FYEKMQ (reference sequence). The CDR3 runs to 16 residues. J gave up 3 bases and V 2 bases, and 7 bases lay outside the gene matches. DNA of the CDR3: TGTGCCAGCAGCTTACGTTCTAGCGGGGCAAAAGAGACCCAGTACTTC. Its translation: CASSLRSSGAKETQYF.

V usage is TRBV18 and J usage is TRBJ1-1; unclear D gene. Germline CDR1 is KGHSH and CDR2 is LQKENI. V gave up 1 base and J gave up 7 bases, with 7 bases separating them. The CDR3 has 12 residues. The CDR3 DNA sequence: TGTGCCAGCTCACCACAGAGGGTTGAAGCTTTCTTT. This encodes CASSPQRVEAFF.

The genes are TRBV12-3 or TRBV12-4 and TRBJ2-3; no reliable D call. The CDR3 is 13 residues long. The ends were cut back, 10 bases at V and 2 bases at J, with 13 bases in the middle. This CDR3 reads CATESRSTDTQYF. CDR3 coding DNA: TGTGCCACCGAAAGCCGGTCCACAGATACGCAGTATTTT.

This chain connects TRBV6-2 or TRBV6-3 to TRBJ2-1, with TRBD2 identical over 14 bases. V was pared by 5 bases and J by 4 bases, with 4 bases of the junction left unmatched. The germline CDR1 and CDR2 sequences are MNHEY and SVGEGT. CDR3 length: 16 residues. As DNA, the CDR3 is TGTGCCAGCAGTCGATGGACTAGCGGGGGGTACAATGAGCAGTTCTTC. It is translated as CASSRWTSGGYNEQFF.

The chain has TRBV20-1 and TRBJ1-1, with no clear D. The germline CDR1 and CDR2 sequences are DFQATT and SNEGSKA (reference sequence). The CDR3 totals 12 residues. V lost 3 bases, J lost 1 base, and 6 bases lay in between. The CDR3 nucleotides read TGCAGTGCTAGTCGTTCGAACACTGAAGCTTTCTTT. Residues: CSASRSNTEAFF.

The V and J genes are TRBV5-1 and TRBJ2-2; TRBD1 matches 8 bases. The V and J ends lost 4 bases and 6 bases, in that order; junction bases with no gene match: 2. CDR3 length equals 13 residues. Germline values: CDR1 SGHRS, CDR2 YFSETQ. The CDR3 loop reads CASSIQGAGELFF. The CDR3 coding sequence is TGCGCCAGCAGCATACAGGGGGCCGGGGAGCTGTTTTTT.

This clone was detected once. The chain employs TRBV30 and TRBJ2-5; D uncertain. The V and J ends lost 4 bases and 7 bases respectively, with 22 bases between them. This CDR3 comprises 15 residues. CDR1 is GTSNPN, CDR2 SVGIG, per germline (reference sequence). The chain's CDR3 is CAWTPTTGALSTQYF. The DNA for the CDR3 is TGTGCCTGGACCCCCACCACCGGAGCCCTGTCGACCCAGTACTTC.

V gene TRBV5-4 combines with J gene TRBJ1-1, with TRBD1 matching over 10 bases. With 1 base clipped from V and 5 bases from J, the junction kept 8 bases outside the gene matches. Germline V gene data show CDR1 as SGHNT and CDR2 as YYREEE (reference sequence). This CDR3 has 16 amino acids. CDR3 loop: CASSLSYGTGDTEAFF. The CDR3, as DNA: TGTGCCAGCAGCTTGTCGTACGGGACAGGGGATACTGAAGCTTTCTTT.

The chain links TRBV6-5 to TRBJ1-1; D is uncertain. This CDR3 has 14 amino acids. Germline V gene sequence: CDR1 MNHEY, CDR2 SVGAGI. Trimming took 4 bases from V and 0 from J, leaving 9 bases between them. The CDR3 loop is CASSFRQMNTEAFF. The CDR3 DNA sequence: TGTGCCAGCAGTTTCAGGCAGATGAACACTGAAGCTTTCTTT.

V gene TRBV5-1 combines with J gene TRBJ1-2; 10 positions agree with TRBD1. Germline loops: CDR1 SGHRS, CDR2 YFSETQ. Trimming at V came to 1 base and at J to 2 bases, leaving 5 bases not matched to a gene. CDR3 size: 16 residues. The CDR3 is CASSLYLDRGNYGYTF. In nucleotides, the CDR3 is TGCGCCAGCAGCTTGTACCTGGACAGGGGGAACTATGGCTACACCTTC.

A single count supports this clone. The gene calls are TRBV7-3 and TRBJ1-2; 10 nucleotides align to TRBD1. V shed 4 bases and J 8 bases; nucleotides not matched to a gene: 13. This CDR3 spans 16 amino acids. The germline V gene encodes CDR1 SGHTA and CDR2 FQGTGA. CDR3: CASSSKGQGSLEGYTF. Here the CDR3 DNA reads TGTGCCAGCAGCTCTAAGGGACAGGGGAGCTTGGAAGGCTACACCTTC.

V gene TRBV27 combines with J gene TRBJ1-4; 9 bases align to TRBD1. The germline CDR1 and CDR2 sequences are MNHEY and SMNVEV (reference sequence). This CDR3 is 17 amino acids long. The junction had 10 bases not matched to a gene; V was cut back by 6 bases and J by 2 bases. This CDR3 is CASRPGTGRRTNEKLFF. CDR3 nucleotide sequence: TGTGCCAGCAGACCCGGGACAGGGCGGAGGACTAATGAAAAACTGTTTTTT.

The chain couples TRBV5-4 to TRBJ1-1; unclear D gene. Germline CDR1 reads SGHNT; CDR2 reads YYREEE (reference sequence). V lost 2 bases and J lost 3, with 11 bases in between. This CDR3 contains 14 residues. The CDR3 loop reads CASSFFGGDTEAFF. For the CDR3, the DNA is TGTGCCAGCAGCTTTTTCGGAGGAGACACTGAAGCTTTCTTT.

This rearrangement joins TRBV7-3 to TRBJ2-2, with D perhaps matching TRBD1 (6 bases). There are 14 residues in the CDR3. Germline values: CDR1 SGHTA, CDR2 FQGTGA. Trimming cost V 5 bases and J 7 bases, with 14 bases left between them. CDR3 nucleotides: TGTGCCAGCAGCCCTGGACAGTTATACGGGGAGCTGTTTTTT. Translation gives CASSPGQLYGELFF.

The J gene is TRBJ1-1, the V gene TRBV30; possibly TRBD1 for D (5 bases). CDR1 and CDR2 from the germline V gene are GTSNPN and SVGIG (reference sequence). V lost 1 base and J lost 3, with 9 bases in between. This CDR3 is built from 13 residues. CDR3 sequence (DNA): TGTGCCTGGAGTGCTCAGGGTCACACTGAAGCTTTCTTT. Encoded protein: CAWSAQGHTEAFF.

The gene calls are TRBV5-1 and TRBJ1-1; D possibly corresponds to TRBD1 (5 bases). The CDR3 runs 13 residues. CDR1 and CDR2 from the germline V gene are SGHRS and YFSETQ. V was clipped by 2 bases and J by 4 bases, with 9 bases between them. CDR3 protein: CASSFRVGTEAFF. CDR3 in DNA: TGCGCCAGCAGCTTCAGGGTGGGCACTGAAGCTTTCTTT.

The table lists this clone with a few counts. In nucleotides, the CDR3 is TGTGCCAGCAGCCAAGTAGGGACTGATAGCAATCAGCCCCAGCATTTT. Translating gives CASSQVGTDSNQPQHF. The chain links TRBV4-2 to TRBJ1-5, with D maybe TRBD1 (5 bases). Per the germline V gene, CDR1 is LGHNA and CDR2 is YNFKEQ. The CDR3 is 16 amino acids. V lost 1 base and J 0 bases, leaving 10 bases between the germline ends.

V gene TRBV3-1 (or the pseudogene TRBV3-2) combines with J gene TRBJ2-1; the D gene is possibly TRBD2 (6 bases). CDR1 and CDR2 from the germline V gene are LGHDT and YNNKEL (reference sequence). CDR3 length: 15 residues. Trimming took 0 bases from V and 6 from J, leaving 12 bases between them. CDR3 protein: CASSQETRGGNEQFF. The CDR3 DNA reads as TGTGCCAGCAGCCAAGAAACGCGGGGAGGCAATGAGCAGTTCTTC.

A few counts support this clone. The chain is built from TRBV29-1 and TRBJ1-5; 9 nucleotides line up with TRBD1. Germline assignment: CDR1 SQVTM and CDR2 ANQGSEA. The CDR3 spans 12 residues. The V and J ends lost 7 bases and 7 bases, in that order; junction bases with no gene match: 5. CDR3 DNA sequence: TGCAGCGCCGGACAGGGGAACCAGCCCCAGCATTTT. Amino acids: CSAGQGNQPQHF.

A single count supports this clone. The chain is built from TRBV30 and TRBJ1-4; TRBD1 aligns across 10 bases. The CDR3 is 15 residues long. V gave up 7 bases and J gave up 3 bases; unmatched junction bases: 8. Germline-derived CDR1 and CDR2 are GTSNPN and SVGIG (reference sequence). DNA for the CDR3: TGTGCCTTATGGGACAGGGGTTCTCCTAATGAAAAACTGTTTTTT. Protein: CALWDRGSPNEKLFF.

The chain links TRBV18 to TRBJ1-1, with D possibly being TRBD1 (6 bases). The CDR3 runs 14 residues. Trimming removed 3 bases at V and 3 bases at J, with 11 bases between. The germline gives CDR1 KGHSH, CDR2 LQKENI. CDR3 nucleotide sequence: TGTGCCAGCTCACCCAGGGGTAGAGACACTGAAGCTTTCTTT. Its translation is CASSPRGRDTEAFF.

The CDR3 sequence is CSAFKNTEAFF. DNA of the CDR3: TGCAGTGCTTTCAAGAACACTGAAGCTTTCTTT. The chain has TRBV20-1 and TRBJ1-1; no clear D. This CDR3 has 11 residues. The V end was cut by 5 bases, the J end by 1 base, with 5 bases between. Per the germline V gene, CDR1 is DFQATT and CDR2 is SNEGSKA (reference sequence).